This note documents a single TCR beta chain sequence. Its antigen is undetermined. The sample belongs to a study of Ad26.COV2.S vaccination and SARS-CoV-2 variants. At the level of the study: Once, or twice with 56 days between doses, Ad26.COV2.S was given intramuscularly.

Sequencing used immunoSEQ multiplex PCR; TCRdb keeps in-frame clones, though not all of them. The data hold hundreds of thousands of clones, with around 87% observed a single time. V lost 3 bases to trimming and J lost 10 bases, with 19 bases between them. The germline gives CDR1 WSHSY, CDR2 SAAADI. This CDR3 region has 15 residues. Treatment indicated: some 20 received Ad26.COV2.S at low or high dose, single or two shots; about 5 received placebo; per-sample allocation not given. Sampling was done on day 63 after the first vaccine or placebo injection. Donation was by an adult aged 18-55 years who was in Boston. Study conclusions and caveats: People who got the vaccine or the placebo had similar non-spike TCR breadth. Vaccinated individuals (as opposed to placebo recipients) had higher spike-specific TCR breadth.

The chain employs TRBV10-2 and TRBJ2-1, with a tentative D call TRBD2 (7 bases). The sequence was obtained from a person aged 18-65 years who received the Ad26.COV2.S COVID-19 vaccine or a placebo. Sequences were derived from peripheral blood, sampled in a trial of Ad26.COV2.S vaccine versus placebo. CDR3 residues: CASSDWGGAYSEQFF. DNA for the CDR3: TGCGCCAGCAGTGATTGGGGGGGGGCCTATTCCGAGCAGTTCTTC.